This T cell receptor (beta chain) derives from a study of T-cell memory formation after mild COVID-19. Study-wide points: Nothing showed for sure that second-wave clones peaking on day 37 were SARS-CoV-2 specific. CD4+ bias marked clones expanding day 15 to 37, unlike balanced contracting clones.

5'RACE with constant-segment primers built TCRalpha and TCRbeta cDNA libraries with UMIs. TCRdb re-called the 5' RACE reads through MiXCR, storing one row per CDR3 protein. The sample holds roughly 450,000 distinct CDR3 sequences, around a sixth seen once. In regard to this clonotype: Its antigen is not identified.

Unmatched junction bases numbered 16, after V lost 5 bases and J lost 2 bases. Germline values: CDR1 SEHNR, CDR2 FQNEAQ (reference sequence). There are 20 residues in the CDR3. Sequenced: PBMCs or a T cell subset sorted from them (not recorded which). The chain joins TRBV7-9 to TRBJ2-6; 9 nucleotides align to TRBD1. The sequence came from an adult woman who had mild COVID-19 (a few samples of this study predate the infection). Cell type and time point are not known. The CDR3 loop is CASSPRDRVEMKPGANVLTF. DNA for the CDR3: TGTGCCAGCAGCCCCCGGGACAGGGTGGAAATGAAACCTGGGGCCAACGTCCTGACTTTC.